This T cell receptor (beta chain) originates from a study of blood T cells in healthy people across ages. Study-level points and caveats: Estimates based on one million T cells were treated as lower bounds. A greater number of naive CD4+ cells and higher diversity distinguished long-lived donors from aged donors.

PCR was performed a second time for 7 to 11 cycles using a sample-barcoded 5' primer and a J-beta primer mix. Every cDNA was tagged by a template-switch adaptor with 12 random nucleotides. In TCRdb, the 5' RACE reads were re-called with MiXCR into one record per CDR3 protein. Here the sample spans around 1.5 million distinct CDR3 sequences, 30% to 40% being singletons. This CDR3 is 18 amino acids long. Per germline, CDR1 LNHDA and CDR2 SQIVND (reference sequence). J lost 0 bases, V lost 3 bases, and 9 bases had no gene match. Remarks on this clonotype: Its antigen is currently unknown.

The sequencing input was blood. The source of this sequence is a woman aged 25 to 39 in good health. The rearrangement uses TRBV19 and TRBJ2-7; 12 bases are a match to TRBD2. Written as DNA, the CDR3 is TGTGCCAGTAGTATTGCGAGGACTAGCGGGATGAACTCCTACGAGCAGTACTTC. This sequence encodes CASSIARTSGMNSYEQYF.